This paragraph covers one T cell receptor (beta chain) sequence. What it recognizes is unknown. Its ends do not fully match the called genes, so a read error is possible. These data come from a study of glioma-infiltrating T cells. General study results and limits: Only very few CDR3 sequences appeared in both tissue and blood. Tissue-blood divergence was below expectation in non-neoplastic patients, above in gliomas.

Using RNA template, CDR3s of TCR alpha and beta were amplified with iRepertoire arm-PCR. Input was about 85-400 ng of tissue mRNA or PBMC total RNA. TCRdb recomputed calls from the multiplex PCR reads with MiXCR, one row per CDR3 protein. The sample has under 200,000 distinct CDR3 sequences; approximately 40% are singletons. This TCR was recovered from a human donor with low-grade glioma or glioblastoma, undergoing nonglioma brain surgery, or in good health (not recorded which). Sequencing was performed on glioma tissue, nonneoplastic brain tissue, or PBMCs (not recorded which).

CDR3 DNA: TGTGCCAGCAGTCACGGACTAGCGGGAGTCACCGGGGAGATGTTTTTT. The encoded protein is CASSHGLAGVTGEMFF. The rearrangement uses TRBV6-5 and TRBJ2-2; 13 bases match TRBD2. CDR1 MNHEY and CDR2 SVGAGI come from the germline V gene. The CDR3 has 16 amino acids.